Listed below are T cell receptor beta chains from one sample, sequenced in a study of T cell responses to AZD1222 COVID-19 vaccine. Repertoires were generated with immunoSEQ multiplex PCR, while TCRdb's copy carries only in-frame clones and drops some. In the table there are around 170,000 clones, just over 90% of which are singletons. The sample here was peripheral blood, taken on day 0 of AZD1222 vaccination. Receptor source: an adult in good health. CDR3s include the opening cysteine and the closing phenylalanine or tryptophan. The D gene is left open where the match is weak. Expanded clones get a size class; other rows say once, few or many, or leave the size out.

V	J	length	D	size	CDR3	DNA
TRBV28	TRBJ1-1	13	TRBD1	-	CASSPGQGGEAFF	TGTGCCAGCAGTCCCGGACAGGGTGGTGAAGCTTTCTTT
TRBV25-1	TRBJ1-1	13	-	-	CASSEYMNTEAFF	TGTGCCAGCAGTGAGTACATGAACACTGAAGCTTTCTTT
TRBV11-2	TRBJ1-1	14	-	-	CASSPIGTNTEAFF	TGTGCCAGCAGCCCCATTGGGACGAACACTGAAGCTTTCTTT
TRBV5-1	TRBJ2-7	12	-	-	CASSLGQYEQYF	TGCGCCAGCAGCTTGGGACAGTACGAGCAGTACTTC
TRBV14	TRBJ2-3	16	TRBD1	-	CASSPGQGTSTDTQYF	TGTGCCAGCAGCCCCGGACAGGGGACTAGCACAGATACGCAGTATTTT
TRBV6-1	TRBJ1-1	14	TRBD1	-	CASREGTGDTEAFF	TGTGCCAGCAGAGAAGGGACAGGGGACACTGAAGCTTTCTTT
TRBV2	TRBJ1-4	14	-	-	CASTEGLPDEKLFF	TGTGCCAGCACAGAGGGACTCCCCGATGAAAAACTGTTTTTT
TRBV7-9	TRBJ1-1	18	-	-	CASSLSMTGHLMNTEAFF	TGTGCCAGCAGCTTAAGTATGACAGGCCACTTAATGAACACTGAAGCTTTCTTT
TRBV28	TRBJ1-3	14	-	-	CASSRFGSGNTIYF	TGTGCCAGCAGCCGTTTCGGGTCGGGAAACACCATATATTTT
TRBV5-1	TRBJ2-7	16	TRBD1	-	CASSAVRQGSSYEQYF	TGCGCCAGCAGCGCCGTAAGACAGGGTAGCTCCTACGAGCAGTACTTC
TRBV4-3	TRBJ1-2	15	-	-	CASSQDSGWEYGYTF	TGCGCCAGCAGCCAAGATTCCGGTTGGGAGTATGGCTACACCTTC
TRBV19	TRBJ2-5	14	-	-	CASSMQSGGETQYF	TGTGCCAGTAGTATGCAGTCAGGGGGGGAGACCCAGTACTTC
TRBV9	TRBJ1-6	16	TRBD1	-	CASSATVTGHNSPLHF	TGTGCCAGCAGCGCAACAGTGACAGGGCATAATTCACCCCTCCACTTT
TRBV7-3	TRBJ1-1	15	-	few	CASSPIGGRDTEAFF	TGTGCCAGCAGCCCTATTGGAGGGCGAGATACTGAAGCTTTCTTT
TRBV10-2	TRBJ2-1	14	TRBD2	-	CASRMTSGDNEQFF	TGCGCCAGCAGGATGACTAGCGGGGACAATGAGCAGTTCTTC
TRBV3-1/TRBV3-2	TRBJ2-5	12	-	-	CASSHLTGTQYF	TGTGCCAGCAGCCATCTAACCGGGACCCAGTACTTC
TRBV13	TRBJ1-5	15	-	-	CASSERRAKHQPQHF	TGTGCCAGCAGCGAGCGTAGGGCAAAACATCAGCCCCAGCATTTT
TRBV11-3	TRBJ2-7	13	-	-	CASSHGTNYEQYF	TGTGCCAGCAGCCACGGGACAAACTACGAGCAGTACTTC
TRBV11-2	TRBJ1-4	15	TRBD1	-	CASTPRGQGFEKLFF	TGTGCCAGCACCCCGCGGGGACAGGGTTTTGAAAAACTGTTTTTT
TRBV29-1	TRBJ2-5	13	-	once	CSAVTGGQETQYF	TGCAGCGCCGTGACAGGAGGACAAGAGACCCAGTACTTC
TRBV9	TRBJ1-1	12	-	-	CASSVGSGEAFF	TGTGCCAGCAGCGTAGGGTCGGGTGAAGCTTTCTTT
TRBV6-5	TRBJ2-7	15	TRBD2	-	CASSPRTSFPGEQYF	TGTGCCAGCAGTCCGAGGACTAGCTTTCCCGGTGAGCAGTACTTC
TRBV5-4	TRBJ2-7	15	TRBD2	-	CASSMTSGRTYEQYF	TGTGCCAGCAGCATGACTAGCGGGAGAACCTACGAGCAGTACTTC
TRBV29-1	TRBJ2-5	11	-	-	CSGGGLETQYF	TGCAGTGGTGGGGGGCTTGAGACCCAGTACTTC
TRBV15	TRBJ2-7	16	TRBD1	-	CATSPGTGGLLYEQYF	TGTGCCACCAGCCCGGGGACAGGGGGACTCCTCTACGAGCAGTACTTC
TRBV29-1	TRBJ1-5	13	-	-	CSVGAGDNQPQHF	TGCAGCGTTGGGGCAGGGGACAATCAGCCCCAGCATTTT
TRBV2	TRBJ1-1	15	TRBD1	-	CASSRGQTMNTEAFF	TGTGCCAGCAGTAGGGGACAGACTATGAACACTGAAGCTTTCTTT
TRBV5-4	TRBJ2-7	15	TRBD1	-	CASSARDRPFYEQYF	TGTGCCAGCAGCGCCCGGGACAGACCCTTTTACGAGCAGTACTTC
TRBV7-9	TRBJ2-7	16	TRBD2	once	CASSLGVAGGTYEQYF	TGTGCCAGCAGCTTAGGGGTAGCGGGAGGCACCTACGAGCAGTACTTC
TRBV6-4	TRBJ2-1	15	TRBD2	-	CASSARGGASNEQFF	TGTGCCAGCAGTGCCCGCGGGGGGGCGTCTAATGAGCAGTTCTTC
TRBV4-1	TRBJ2-7	13	-	-	CASSHRQSYEQYF	TGCGCCAGCAGCCACCGACAGTCCTACGAGCAGTACTTC
TRBV6-6	TRBJ1-1	14	-	-	CASRKPGHNTEAFF	TGTGCCAGCAGAAAACCGGGACATAACACTGAAGCTTTCTTT
TRBV5-1	TRBJ2-7	15	-	-	CASRPQTTVTYEQYF	TGCGCCAGCAGACCACAAACGACAGTGACCTACGAGCAGTACTTC
TRBV7-8	TRBJ2-7	14	-	-	CASSPREGAYEQYF	TGTGCCAGCAGCCCTAGGGAGGGGGCATACGAGCAGTACTTC
TRBV23-1	TRBJ2-7	17	-	-	CASSQSHLDGDSYEQYF	TGCGCCAGCAGTCAATCCCATCTTGACGGGGACTCCTACGAGCAGTACTTC
TRBV7-9	TRBJ2-7	14	-	once	CASSLQRRTYEQYF	TGTGCCAGCAGCTTACAGAGACGGACCTACGAGCAGTACTTC
TRBV12-5	TRBJ2-3	16	TRBD2	once	CASGLQLATKADTQYF	TGTGCTAGTGGTTTGCAACTAGCGACAAAGGCAGATACGCAGTATTTT
TRBV5-8	TRBJ2-1	17	-	-	CASSFGASRGNYNEQFF	TGTGCCAGCAGCTTCGGCGCCTCGAGGGGGAACTACAATGAGCAGTTCTTC
TRBV29-1	TRBJ2-7	15	TRBD2	-	CSVDPGLAGGREQYF	TGCAGCGTTGATCCCGGACTAGCGGGAGGCAGGGAGCAGTACTTC
TRBV7-2	TRBJ1-6	15	-	once	CASSLGRARNSPLHF	TGTGCCAGCAGCTTGGGCAGGGCACGGAATTCACCCCTCCACTTT
TRBV10-3	TRBJ2-7	11	-	-	CAISELNEQYF	TGTGCCATCAGTGAATTAAACGAGCAGTACTTC
TRBV6-2/TRBV6-3	TRBJ2-7	17	-	-	CASTPFPGRTSSYEQYF	TGTGCCAGCACCCCTTTCCCCGGGAGAACTAGTTCCTACGAGCAGTACTTC
TRBV3-1/TRBV3-2	TRBJ1-3	18	-	-	CASSQDLPTGILGNTIYF	TGTGCCAGCAGCCAAGATCTACCGACTGGGATTCTTGGAAACACCATATATTTT
TRBV10-2	TRBJ1-5	14	-	once	CASSVHRSNQPQHF	TGCGCCAGCAGTGTACACCGTAGCAATCAGCCCCAGCATTTT
TRBV15	TRBJ2-3	16	TRBD2	-	CATSRTTLAELDTQYF	TGTGCCACCAGCAGAACCACCCTAGCGGAGTTGGATACGCAGTATTTT
TRBV5-1	TRBJ2-7	19	TRBD2	-	CASSLPPRGTSGGEYEQYF	TGCGCCAGCAGCTTACCACCAAGAGGGACTAGCGGGGGGGAGTACGAGCAGTACTTC
TRBV27	TRBJ1-6	15	-	few	CASSPPGLTHSPLHF	TGTGCCAGCAGTCCCCCGGGACTGACCCATTCACCCCTCCACTTT
TRBV6-4	TRBJ1-2	16	-	-	CASSPRWSGTNYGYTF	TGTGCCAGCAGCCCAAGATGGTCAGGCACTAACTATGGCTACACCTTC
TRBV9	TRBJ2-1	16	TRBD2	-	CASSVVPGLEAGEQFF	TGTGCCAGCAGCGTAGTGCCGGGACTAGAAGCCGGTGAGCAGTTCTTC
TRBV18	TRBJ2-7	15	TRBD2	-	CASSPRLADAYEQYF	TGTGCCAGCTCACCACGACTAGCGGACGCCTACGAGCAGTACTTC